These 29 T cell receptor beta chains were all obtained from the same sample, sequenced in a study of blood T cell repertoires in COVID-19 (dated by TCRdb to the early 2020s). Libraries were made using the immunoSEQ multiplex PCR assay. TCRdb obtained this table from immuneACCESS and retained in-frame rearrangements with V and J assigned. These tables miss some clones; where compared with another copy, unresolved V genes account for less than half of the shortfall, and the remainder is unexplained. The sample yields approximately 150,000 clones; around 80% were counted once. The top ten clonotypes cover 2% to 2.5% of the sample. Specimen: PBMCs or T cells enriched from blood (not recorded which). The receptor source for this set is a middle-aged man with acute COVID-19.

The chain recombines TRBV7-9 with TRBJ2-5, with 12 bases aligning to TRBD2. The CDR3 loop spans 16 amino acids. The V segment lost 6 bases and the J segment 2 bases; nucleotides outside the gene matches: 7. Germline values: CDR1 SEHNR, CDR2 FQNEAQ (reference sequence). The CDR3 here is CASRRGTSGFQETQYF. CDR3 sequence (DNA): TGTGCCAGCAGGCGGGGGACTAGCGGGTTTCAAGAGACCCAGTACTTC.

In its sample, this clone was seen many times. V is TRBV28 and J is TRBJ2-7; D ambiguous. The germline CDR1 and CDR2 sequences are MDHEN and SYDVKM. The V end was cut by 2 bases, the J end by 7 bases, with 12 bases between. This CDR3 comprises 13 residues. The DNA for the CDR3 is TGTGCCAGCAGTTTACTAGTACTGAGAGAGCAGTACTTC. Translation: CASSLLVLREQYF.

Here the CDR3 reads CASSPADRDEKLFF. Written as DNA, the CDR3 is TGTGCCAGCAGCCCCGCCGACAGGGACGAAAAACTGTTTTTT. The chain has TRBV6-5 and TRBJ1-4, with 7 bases matching TRBD1. Trimming at V came to 6 bases and at J to 8 bases, leaving 9 bases not matched to a gene. The CDR3 runs 14 residues. CDR1 and CDR2 from the germline V gene are MNHEY and SVGAGI.

This clone occurred once. J is TRBJ2-5 and V is TRBV27, with 8 bases fitting TRBD1. The DNA end favors TRBJ2-7, so the J call may be wrong. CDR3 length equals 13 residues. Germline V lookup: CDR1 MNHEY, CDR2 SMNVEV (reference sequence). DNA for the CDR3: TGTGCCAGCAGGATCAGGGGGCTAGGCGAGCAGTACTTC. Residues: CASRIRGLGEQYF.

V and J are TRBV7-9 and TRBJ2-1; 8 nucleotides match TRBD2. The CDR3 is 15 residues long. Germline V gene data show CDR1 as SEHNR and CDR2 as FQNEAQ (reference sequence). The ends lost 5 bases at V and 9 bases at J; junction bases unmatched: 12. CDR3 DNA: TGTGCCAGCAGCCCAGCGGGAGACCCGCCCATTGAGCAGTTCTTC. Amino acid sequence: CASSPAGDPPIEQFF. The whole variable domain, filled in from reference TRBV7-9 and TRBJ2-1, reads DTGVSQNPRHKITKRGQNVTFRCDPISEHNRLYWYRQTLGQGPEFLTYFQNEAQLEKSRLLSDRFSAERPKGSFSTLEIQRTEQGDSAMYLCASSPAGDPPIEQFFGPGTRLTVL.

The genes are TRBV9 and TRBJ2-7; 8 positions match TRBD2. CDR1 SGDLS and CDR2 YYNGEE come from the germline V gene. This CDR3 region has 14 residues. Trimming took 0 bases from V and 5 from J; bases not matched to a gene: 4. DNA for the CDR3: TGTGCCAGCAGCGTAGGTGTAGCGGGACACGAGCAGTACTTC. This gives the protein CASSVGVAGHEQYF.

The V call is TRBV28, the J call TRBJ2-7; a possible D gene is TRBD2 (7 bases). Trimming cost V 2 bases and J 7 bases, with 15 bases left between them. The germline V gene has CDR1 MDHEN and CDR2 SYDVKM. CDR3 size: 14 residues. CDR3 sequence: CASSLGSGRGEQYF. The CDR3 DNA is TGTGCCAGCAGTTTAGGGTCAGGGAGGGGGGAGCAGTACTTC.

This chain joins TRBV9 and TRBJ1-2; D uncertain. The germline gives CDR1 SGDLS, CDR2 YYNGEE. The V end was cut by 2 bases, the J end by 5 bases, with 10 bases between. This CDR3 contains 13 residues. The CDR3 region is CASSVTGTYGYTF. For the CDR3, the DNA is TGTGCCAGCAGCGTTACGGGAACATATGGCTACACCTTC.

The chain couples TRBV29-1 to TRBJ2-1, with 12 bases fitting TRBD2. The germline V gene encodes CDR1 SQVTM and CDR2 ANQGSEA. Trimming at V came to 6 bases and at J to 12 bases, leaving 12 bases not matched to a gene. There are 14 residues in the CDR3. Here the CDR3 DNA reads TGCAGCGTACACCTAGCGGGGGGGCGGTTAGGGCAGTTCTTC. Amino acids: CSVHLAGGRLGQFF.

The chain recombines TRBV15 with TRBJ2-3; 7 bases line up with TRBD1. CDR3 length: 16 amino acids. Germline V lookup: CDR1 LNHNV, CDR2 YYDKDF (reference sequence). Unmatched junction bases numbered 5, after V lost 1 base and J lost 1 base. Here the CDR3 reads CATSRAGTVRTDTQYF. In nucleotides, the CDR3 is TGTGCCACCAGCAGAGCCGGGACAGTACGCACAGATACGCAGTATTTT.

V gene TRBV27 combines with J gene TRBJ2-1; TRBD2 agrees at 9 bases. Germline CDR1 reads MNHEY; CDR2 reads SMNVEV (reference sequence). This CDR3 spans 18 amino acids. The V gene end was trimmed by 1 base and the J gene end by 7 bases; junction bases not matched to a gene: 14. The CDR3 DNA is TGTGCCAGCAGTTTATTTGGCGGGGGGGCCGCAGGAGGGAATGAGCAGTTCTTC. Protein: CASSLFGGGAAGGNEQFF.

The chain is built from TRBV14 and TRBJ1-1, with TRBD1 matching 10 bases. Trimming at V came to 2 bases and at J to 7 bases, leaving 4 bases not matched to a gene. The germline gives CDR1 SGHDN, CDR2 FVKESK. This CDR3 is built from 14 residues. CDR3 DNA: TGTGCCAGCAGCCAAATTGACAGGGGGCGTGAAGCTTTCTTT. This encodes CASSQIDRGREAFF.

V usage is TRBV18 and J usage is TRBJ1-2; 7 bases line up with TRBD1. The V gene end was trimmed by 3 bases and the J gene end by 8 bases; junction bases not matched to a gene: 3. This CDR3 is built from 12 residues. Germline values: CDR1 KGHSH, CDR2 LQKENI. CDR3 loop: CASSPGQLGYTF. CDR3 DNA: TGTGCCAGCTCACCGGGACAGTTGGGCTACACCTTC. The full variable domain, its missing parts supplied by reference TRBV18 and TRBJ1-2, is NAGVMQNPRHLVRRRGQEARLRCSPMKGHSHVYWYRQLPEEGLKFMVYLQKENIIDESGMPKERFSAEFPKEGPSILRIQQVVRGDSAAYFCASSPGQLGYTFGSGTRLTVV.

The J gene is TRBJ2-3, the V gene TRBV28; 10 bases map to TRBD1. The CDR3 sequence is 15 residues long. CDR1 is MDHEN and CDR2 is SYDVKM in the germline V gene. Trimming cost V 6 bases and J 3 bases; bases outside gene matches: 6. The CDR3 here is CASRTPGQGTDTQYF. CDR3 sequence (DNA): TGTGCCAGCAGAACTCCGGGACAGGGGACAGATACGCAGTATTTT. Full variable domain (outside the CDR3, taken from reference TRBV28 and TRBJ2-3): DVKVTQSSRYLVKRTGEKVFLECVQDMDHENMFWYRQDPGLGLRLIYFSYDVKMKEKGDIPEGYSVSREKKERFSLILESASTNQTSMYLCASRTPGQGTDTQYFGPGTRLTVL.

Concerning this clone: An end of the junction does not agree with germline; a read error may underlie this. The chain has TRBV12-3 or TRBV12-4 and TRBJ1-2; D remains ambiguous. CDR3 length: 12 residues. The CDR3 coding sequence is TGTGCCAGCAGGTTAGGTTCGGGTGGCTACACCTTC. Protein product: CASRLGSGGYTF.

For the CDR3, the DNA is TGTGCCAGTAGTACGGGACAGGGTGGGGAAAAACTGTTTTTT. It encodes CASSTGQGGEKLFF. V and J are TRBV19 and TRBJ1-4; 9 positions agree with TRBD1. CDR1 and CDR2 from the germline V gene are LNHDA and SQIVND (reference sequence). The junction had 5 bases not matched to a gene; V was cut back by 4 bases and J by 8 bases. This CDR3 has 14 residues.

The chain carries TRBV25-1 and TRBJ1-1; TRBD1 might be the D (6 bases). The germline V and J ends were trimmed by 4 bases and 14 bases, with 14 bases remaining between them. Germline V gene sequence: CDR1 MGHDK, CDR2 SYGVNS. This CDR3 is 11 amino acids long. CDR3 residues: CASSGGQYPFF. CDR3 nucleotides: TGTGCCAGCAGTGGAGGACAGTACCCATTCTTT.

The chain has TRBV18 and TRBJ1-5; D might be TRBD1 (5 bases). CDR1 is KGHSH, CDR2 LQKENI, per germline. The CDR3 extends over 15 amino acids. V shed 4 bases and J shed 5 bases, with 15 bases lying between them. The CDR3 here is CASSQTVLMDQPQHF. Written as DNA, the CDR3 is TGTGCCAGCTCACAGACAGTTTTAATGGATCAGCCCCAGCATTTT. Full variable domain (outside the CDR3, taken from reference TRBV18 and TRBJ1-5): NAGVMQNPRHLVRRRGQEARLRCSPMKGHSHVYWYRQLPEEGLKFMVYLQKENIIDESGMPKERFSAEFPKEGPSILRIQQVVRGDSAAYFCASSQTVLMDQPQHFGDGTRLSIL.

This sequence joins TRBV2 and TRBJ1-2, with 8 bases matching TRBD1. The trim removed 5 bases at V and 0 bases at J, leaving 5 bases unmatched. This CDR3 has 15 residues. Germline loops: CDR1 SNHLY, CDR2 FYNNEI. The chain's CDR3 is CASSLRQGTNYGYTF. Written as DNA, the CDR3 is TGTGCCAGCAGTTTGAGACAGGGGACTAACTATGGCTACACCTTC.

A few counts support this clone. This CDR3 reads CASNKDRGGVQPQHF. The CDR3 DNA is TGTGCCAGCAACAAAGACAGGGGAGGGGTGCAGCCCCAGCATTTT. The chain is built from TRBV28 and TRBJ1-5; 8 nucleotides align to TRBD1. This CDR3 has 15 amino acids. In germline, CDR1 is MDHEN, CDR2 SYDVKM. V shed 7 bases, J shed 7 bases, and the junction held 12 bases outside the gene matches. The variable domain in full, completed from reference TRBV28 and TRBJ1-5, reads DVKVTQSSRYLVKRTGEKVFLECVQDMDHENMFWYRQDPGLGLRLIYFSYDVKMKEKGDIPEGYSVSREKKERFSLILESASTNQTSMYLCASNKDRGGVQPQHFGDGTRLSIL.

In its sample, this clone was seen a few times. This chain joins TRBV7-2 and TRBJ2-1; 7 positions agree with TRBD1. CDR3 length equals 15 residues. The V segment lost 5 bases and the J segment 2 bases; nucleotides outside the gene matches: 6. CDR1 SGHTA and CDR2 FQGNSA come from the germline V gene. The chain's CDR3 is CASSQGQWTYNEQFF. CDR3 coding DNA: TGTGCCAGCAGCCAGGGACAGTGGACCTACAATGAGCAGTTCTTC.

The chain combines TRBV5-5 with TRBJ1-6; D perhaps matches TRBD1 (6 bases). Per germline, CDR1 SGHKS and CDR2 YYEKEE (reference sequence). This CDR3 is 14 amino acids long. Between the trimmed V and J ends, which lost 4 bases and 10 bases, there was a span of 15 bases. The CDR3 nucleotides read TGTGCCAGCAGCACCGATGGGGGCGTCTCACCCCTCCACTTT. It translates to CASSTDGGVSPLHF.

The chain couples TRBV9 to TRBJ2-1, with 7 positions matching TRBD1. Germline-derived CDR1 and CDR2 are SGDLS and YYNGEE. This CDR3 has 14 amino acids. The V gene end was trimmed by 6 bases and the J gene end by 4 bases; junction bases not matched to a gene: 7. As DNA, the CDR3 is TGTGCCAGCATGAGACGGGACAGATACAATGAGCAGTTCTTC. This codes for CASMRRDRYNEQFF.

V usage is TRBV3-1 (or the pseudogene TRBV3-2) and J usage is TRBJ1-5; possibly TRBD1 for D (5 bases). Trimming left V 0 bases short and J 7 bases short, with 7 bases between. The CDR3 has 13 amino acids. CDR1 and CDR2 (germline): LGHDT, YNNKEL (reference sequence). The CDR3 DNA reads as TGTGCCAGCAGCCAAGATAGGGGACAGCCCCAGCATTTT. The encoded protein is CASSQDRGQPQHF.

V usage is TRBV27 and J usage is TRBJ2-7, with TRBD1 identical over 7 bases. This CDR3 spans 14 amino acids. CDR1 and CDR2 (germline): MNHEY, SMNVEV (reference sequence). V lost 3 bases and J lost 3; bases outside the gene matches: 5. The CDR3: CASSFSGGDYEQYF. CDR3 nucleotides: TGTGCCAGCAGTTTTTCAGGGGGTGACTACGAGCAGTACTTC.

This clone was counted only a few times. The identical CDR3 is also encoded by other nucleotide sequences in the sample. The V and J genes are TRBV2 and TRBJ1-2, with 11 bases matching TRBD1. The CDR3 contains 13 residues. CDR1 SNHLY and CDR2 FYNNEI come from the germline V gene. J lost 7 bases, V lost 6 bases, and 4 bases had no gene match. The CDR3 bases are TGTGCCAGCAGGCCCGGGACAGGGGGTGGCTACACCTTC. Its translation: CASRPGTGGGYTF.

The chain uses TRBV5-5 and TRBJ1-1; D uncertain. Germline CDR1 reads SGHKS; CDR2 reads YYEKEE (reference sequence). The CDR3 extends over 13 amino acids. Trimming cost V 0 bases and J 1 base, with 4 bases left between them. The CDR3 DNA reads TGTGCCAGCAGCTTGGGCGGGAACACTGAAGCTTTCTTT. Translation: CASSLGGNTEAFF.

This clone was seen a single time. The chain uses TRBV4-2 and TRBJ2-3; 7 bases align to TRBD2. The CDR3 loop spans 16 amino acids. Germline V gives CDR1 LGHNA, CDR2 YNFKEQ. V shed 1 base and J 1 base; nucleotides not matched to a gene: 5. CDR3 in DNA: TGTGCCAGCAGCCAAGTTGGCGGGGGAGGCACAGATACGCAGTATTTT. This sequence encodes CASSQVGGGGTDTQYF.

The rearrangement uses TRBV24-1 and TRBJ2-5, with TRBD2 matching 13 bases. V lost 4 bases, J lost 3 bases, and 1 base stayed unmatched. CDR1 and CDR2 from the germline V gene are KGHDR and SFDVKD. CDR3 length: 15 residues. In DNA form, the CDR3 reads TGTGCCACCAGTGAGGGACTAGCGGGAAAAGAGACCCAGTACTTC. Translation gives CATSEGLAGKETQYF.